Below are 27 T cell receptor beta chains sequenced from a single sample in a study of early T cells in non-severe SARS-CoV-2 infection. In TCRdb, the 5' RACE reads were re-called with MiXCR into one record per CDR3 protein. The sample includes roughly 60,000 distinct CDR3 sequences, around 7% of them seen just once. This specimen consisted of whole blood, obtained at baseline. The source of these receptors is an adult who was a healthcare worker with PCR-confirmed SARS-CoV-2 infection or an uninfected control (not recorded which).

This clonotype was observed a few times. The rearrangement links TRBV2 to TRBJ2-1; 9 positions match TRBD1. Germline V CDR1 and CDR2: SNHLY, FYNNEI. The J segment lost 8 bases and the V segment lost 2 bases, leaving 10 bases of the junction unmatched. The CDR3 extends over 16 amino acids. CDR3: CASSEPIERTGDEQFF. CDR3 nucleotide sequence: TGTGCCAGCAGTGAACCCATTGAACGGACAGGGGATGAGCAGTTCTTC.

This clonotype has at least ten counts. The chain joins TRBV14 to TRBJ1-5; unclear D gene. The CDR3 totals 14 residues. In germline, CDR1 is SGHDN, CDR2 FVKESK. Trimming shortened V by 7 bases and J by 7 bases, and 17 bases separated the two germline ends. The CDR3 DNA reads as TGTGCCAGCACGCGGCGGAGACCAGTCCAGCCCCAGCATTTT. Amino acids: CASTRRRPVQPQHF.

This clonotype was seen ten or more times. This sequence joins TRBV7-8 and TRBJ1-2, with D unclear. The V end lost 5 bases, the J end lost 2 bases, and 18 bases lay between the germline ends. The CDR3 sequence is 16 residues long. Germline CDR1 reads SGHVS; CDR2 reads FQNEAQ. The CDR3 here is CASSLKLGGNNYGYTF. CDR3 coding DNA: TGTGCCAGCAGCCTAAAGCTAGGCGGAAACAACTATGGCTACACCTTC.

J is TRBJ1-6 and V is TRBV4-1; D is perhaps TRBD1 (5 bases). Per the germline V gene, CDR1 is MGHRA and CDR2 is YSYEKL. The CDR3 covers 14 residues. V was shortened by 0 bases and J by 7 bases, with 7 bases between the two germline ends. The CDR3 protein is CASSQEPGNSPLHF. The DNA for the CDR3 is TGCGCCAGCAGCCAAGAACCAGGGAATTCACCCCTCCACTTT.

This clonotype was counted ten times or more. This chain connects TRBV6-7 to TRBJ2-3, with D unclear. TRBV6-7 is marked as an open reading frame, function uncertain. This CDR3 comprises 16 residues. V was shortened by 0 bases and J by 1 base, with 11 bases between the two germline ends. CDR3 DNA sequence: TGTGCCAGCAGTTACTCGAGGACCCCTGGCACAGATACGCAGTATTTT. Translated: CASSYSRTPGTDTQYF.

This clonotype has at least ten counts. This chain links TRBV10-3 with TRBJ1-1, with D perhaps matching TRBD1 (6 bases). The germline V gene has CDR1 ENHRY and CDR2 SYGVKD. Trimming left V 10 bases short and J 1 base short, with 10 bases between. This CDR3 has 12 amino acids. The CDR3 DNA is TGTGCCACCCGGGGGGCGAACACTGAAGCTTTCTTT. As protein: CATRGANTEAFF.

This clonotype was seen only a few times. The chain recombines TRBV4-1 with TRBJ1-6; 7 nucleotides line up with TRBD1. V gave up 1 base and J gave up 8 bases; unmatched junction bases: 14. CDR1 is MGHRA, CDR2 YSYEKL, per germline. CDR3 length: 18 residues. This CDR3 reads CASSQAPSRQGRDSPLHF. Here the CDR3 DNA reads TGCGCCAGCAGCCAAGCCCCCTCCAGACAGGGCAGAGATTCACCCCTCCACTTT.

The J gene is TRBJ2-7, the V gene TRBV20-1; TRBD2 agrees at 9 bases. CDR3 size: 13 residues. Germline V gene data show CDR1 as DFQATT and CDR2 as SNEGSKA (reference sequence). V was pared by 7 bases and J by 0 bases, with 4 bases of the junction left unmatched. The CDR3 region has the DNA TGCAGTGTCCCACTAGCGGGCTCCTACGAGCAGTACTTC. It is translated as CSVPLAGSYEQYF.

This clonotype has a count of ten or more. The CDR3: CASSPGFTDTQYF. Written as DNA, the CDR3 is TGTGCCAGCAGCCCGGGGTTTACAGATACGCAGTATTTT. This chain connects TRBV3-1 to TRBJ2-3; D possibly corresponds to TRBD2 (5 bases). This CDR3 is 13 amino acids long. Trimming took 4 bases from V and 3 from J, leaving 8 bases between them. In germline, CDR1 is LGHDT, CDR2 YNNKEL (reference sequence).

There are many counts of this clonotype. The chain uses TRBV29-1 and TRBJ1-5, with TRBD1 matching 10 bases. This CDR3 has 14 residues. Germline V gene data show CDR1 as SQVTM and CDR2 as ANQGSEA. After removal of 3 bases from V and 3 bases from J, the junction contained 2 bases not matched to a gene. CDR3 region: CSVEGTGDNQPQHF. The CDR3 DNA follows: TGCAGCGTTGAGGGGACAGGGGACAATCAGCCCCAGCATTTT.

This clonotype was seen a handful of times. The chain uses TRBV7-3 and TRBJ2-2; D unclear. Trimming shortened V by 0 bases and J by 4 bases, and 3 bases separated the two germline ends. The CDR3 is 13 amino acids. Germline values: CDR1 SGHTA, CDR2 FQGTGA. This CDR3 reads CASSLTTTGELFF. The CDR3 nucleotides are TGTGCCAGCAGCTTAACGACCACCGGGGAGCTGTTTTTT.

This clonotype was detected many times. The chain recombines TRBV20-1 with TRBJ2-5; 12 nucleotides agree with TRBD2. CDR1 DFQATT and CDR2 SNEGSKA come from the germline V gene (reference sequence). The CDR3 runs to 16 residues. V shed 4 bases, J shed 1 base, and the junction held 7 bases outside the gene matches. The CDR3 DNA follows: TGCAGTGCTATCAGTTCTAGCGGGGGGGTCCAAGAGACCCAGTACTTC. Amino acid sequence: CSAISSSGGVQETQYF.

The rearrangement links TRBV6-2 or TRBV6-3 to TRBJ1-5; D call uncertain. In germline, CDR1 is MNHEY, CDR2 SVGEGT. Trimming pared 6 bases from V and 2 bases from J, leaving 5 bases between. This CDR3 region has 12 residues. The CDR3 DNA reads TGTGCCAGCAGAGCGGGCAATCAGCCCCAGCATTTT. Protein product: CASRAGNQPQHF.

About this clonotype itself: Possible read error: a much larger clone is one base away. As the CDR3 is not closed by the conserved phenylalanine or tryptophan, this likely results from a read error. This rearrangement joins TRBV7-9 to TRBJ2-7, with 9 bases that match TRBD1. V lost 5 bases, J lost 0 bases, and 11 bases stayed unmatched. The CDR3 has 17 residues. Germline V CDR1 and CDR2: SEHNR, FQNEAQ (reference sequence). The CDR3 loop reads CASSHRPGQGISYEQYL. The DNA for the CDR3 is TGTGCCAGCAGCCACAGGCCGGGACAGGGCATCTCCTACGAGCAGTACCTC.

V is TRBV27 and J is TRBJ2-3; D not certain. V gave up 1 base and J gave up 1 base, with 9 bases separating them. Germline V CDR1 and CDR2: MNHEY, SMNVEV (reference sequence). This CDR3 has 15 amino acids. The CDR3 sequence is CASSLYGARTDTQYF. CDR3 sequence (DNA): TGTGCCAGCAGTTTATATGGAGCCCGCACAGATACGCAGTATTTT.

This chain joins TRBV7-2 and TRBJ1-1; D not certain. Germline V gives CDR1 SGHTA, CDR2 FQGNSA. The ends were cut back, 4 bases at V and 3 bases at J, with 12 bases in the middle. The length of the CDR3 is 14 residues. In DNA form, the CDR3 reads TGTGCCAGCAGCTATCAGGCTGGGGACACTGAAGCTTTCTTT. Translated: CASSYQAGDTEAFF.

The chain couples TRBV14 to TRBJ1-2, with 7 bases identical to TRBD1. The junction had 28 bases not matched to a gene; V was cut back by 3 bases and J by 3 bases. Germline CDR1 is SGHDN and CDR2 is FVKESK. CDR3 length equals 22 residues. The CDR3 region is CASSHRAKKTGAVPDPYYGYTF. In nucleotides, the CDR3 is TGTGCCAGCAGCCATCGTGCTAAGAAAACAGGGGCTGTTCCGGACCCGTACTATGGCTACACCTTC. Using reference TRBV14 and TRBJ1-2 for the parts outside the CDR3, the full variable domain is EAGVTQFPSHSVIEKGQTVTLRCDPISGHDNLYWYRRVMGKEIKFLLHFVKESKQDESGMPNNRFLAERTGGTYSTLKVQPAELEDSGVYFCASSHRAKKTGAVPDPYYGYTFGSGTRLTVV.

The table lists this clonotype with many counts. The rearrangement joins TRBV18 to TRBJ2-5; unclear D gene. V shed 0 bases and J shed 4 bases, with 6 bases lying between them. CDR1 and CDR2 (germline): KGHSH, LQKENI. This CDR3 has 13 amino acids. CDR3 protein: CASSPPTGETQYF. CDR3 nucleotide sequence: TGTGCCAGCTCACCACCGACGGGAGAGACCCAGTACTTC.

V is TRBV30 and J is TRBJ2-7, with D perhaps TRBD1 or TRBD2 (5 bases each). The V end lost 3 bases, the J end lost 2 bases, and 8 bases lay between the germline ends. Germline assignment: CDR1 GTSNPN and CDR2 SVGIG (reference sequence). This CDR3 has 12 amino acids. CDR3 region: CAWSRDAYEQYF. CDR3 bases: TGTGCCTGGAGCCGGGACGCCTACGAGCAGTACTTC. Together with reference TRBV30 and TRBJ2-7, the CDR3 gives the full variable domain: SQTIHQWPATLVQPVGSPLSLECTVEGTSNPNLYWYRQAAGRGLQLLFYSVGIGQISSEVPQNLSASRPQDRQFILSSKKLLLSDSGFYLCAWSRDAYEQYFGPGTRLTVT.

There are many counts of this clonotype. This rearrangement joins TRBV24-1 to TRBJ2-3; D is possibly TRBD1 (5 bases). Germline V gives CDR1 KGHDR, CDR2 SFDVKD. V was clipped by 4 bases and J by 4 bases, with 11 bases between them. The CDR3 length is 14 residues. CDR3 DNA sequence: TGTGCCACCAGTGACTCCGGACACGCAGATACGCAGTATTTT. Protein product: CATSDSGHADTQYF.

This clonotype has just a few counts. The V gene is TRBV28, the J gene TRBJ1-3; TRBD1 agrees at 9 bases. J lost 2 bases, V lost 3 bases, and 8 bases had no gene match. The CDR3 runs 17 residues. Germline CDR1 reads MDHEN; CDR2 reads SYDVKM. CDR3 residues: CASSLAPGQGTGNTIYF. The CDR3 nucleotides are TGTGCCAGCAGTTTGGCGCCGGGACAGGGTACTGGAAACACCATATATTTT.

This clonotype was observed many times. The chain employs TRBV14 and TRBJ2-5; D ambiguous. The CDR3 contains 12 residues. The germline V gene has CDR1 SGHDN and CDR2 FVKESK. Trimming took off 3 bases at V and 4 bases at J, with 6 bases between the two ends. The CDR3 coding sequence is TGTGCCAGCAGCCAGGTTTCAGAGACCCAGTACTTC. Its protein product is CASSQVSETQYF.

In its sample, this clonotype was seen many times. This sequence joins TRBV20-1 and TRBJ2-7, with D uncertain. Trimming stripped 4 bases from V and 7 bases from J, with 20 bases between. CDR3 length: 14 amino acids. The V gene's germline CDR1 is DFQATT and CDR2 SNEGSKA (reference sequence). In nucleotides, the CDR3 is TGCAGTGCTATTAAGCCGACTGCCTTTGGAGAGCAGTACTTC. It specifies CSAIKPTAFGEQYF.

This clonotype turned up a few times. The V and J genes are TRBV4-2 and TRBJ1-6; D remains unclear. The V gene's germline CDR1 is LGHNA and CDR2 YNFKEQ. This CDR3 region has 13 residues. The ends were cut back, 3 bases at V and 12 bases at J, with 12 bases in the middle. The CDR3 coding sequence is TGTGCCAGCAGCCACGTGGGTGTAGAACCCCTCCACTTT. Amino acids: CASSHVGVEPLHF.

The chain is built from TRBV15 and TRBJ2-1, with 7 positions matching TRBD1. The V segment lost 0 bases and the J segment 4 bases; nucleotides outside the gene matches: 3. The CDR3 sequence is 15 residues long. Germline assignment: CDR1 LNHNV and CDR2 YYDKDF (reference sequence). The CDR3 sequence: CATSRDRGWYNEQFF. The CDR3 DNA sequence: TGTGCCACCAGCAGAGACAGGGGGTGGTACAATGAGCAGTTCTTC.

A few counts support this clonotype. J is TRBJ2-7 and V is TRBV7-9, with D possibly being TRBD1 (5 bases). Germline loops: CDR1 SEHNR, CDR2 FQNEAQ (reference sequence). Trimming pared 3 bases from V and 2 bases from J, leaving 14 bases between. This CDR3 is built from 15 residues. The CDR3 here is CASSLDKPSPYEQYF. The CDR3 bases are TGTGCCAGCAGCTTGGACAAACCGTCCCCCTACGAGCAGTACTTC.

The chain carries TRBV4-3 and TRBJ2-3, with 11 bases that match TRBD2. CDR3 length: 17 residues. V trimming: 4 bases; J trimming: 3 bases; junction bases outside the gene matches: 9. Germline CDR1 and CDR2: LGHNA and YSLEER. CDR3 amino acids: CASSLEGASGGTDTQYF. In nucleotides, the CDR3 is TGCGCCAGCAGCCTAGAGGGGGCTAGCGGGGGGACAGATACGCAGTATTTT.